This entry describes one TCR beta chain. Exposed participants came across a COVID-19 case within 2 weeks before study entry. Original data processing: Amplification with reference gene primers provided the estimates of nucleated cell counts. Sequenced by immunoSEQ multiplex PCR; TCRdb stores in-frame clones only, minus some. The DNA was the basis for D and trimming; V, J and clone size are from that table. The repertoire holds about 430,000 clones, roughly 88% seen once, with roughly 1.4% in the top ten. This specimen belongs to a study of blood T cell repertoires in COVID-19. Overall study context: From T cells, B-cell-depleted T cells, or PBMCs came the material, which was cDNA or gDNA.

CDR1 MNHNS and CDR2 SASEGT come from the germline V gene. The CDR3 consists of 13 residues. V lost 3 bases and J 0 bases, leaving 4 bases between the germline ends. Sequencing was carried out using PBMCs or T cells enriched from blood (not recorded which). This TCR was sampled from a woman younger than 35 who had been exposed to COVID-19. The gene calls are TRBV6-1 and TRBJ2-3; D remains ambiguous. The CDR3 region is CASSDPSTDTQYF. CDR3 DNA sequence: TGTGCCAGCAGTGACCCTAGCACAGATACGCAGTATTTT.